This record covers a single T cell receptor (beta chain). The entry originates in a study of blood T cell repertoires in COVID-19. Overall study context: The origin of the acute and convalescent COVID-19 samples was the United States, Italy and Spain. Sample material is recorded as cDNA or gDNA derived from T cells, B-cell-depleted T cells, or PBMCs.

CDR1 SGHNT and CDR2 YYREEE come from the germline V gene (reference sequence). The CDR3 extends over 13 amino acids. Germline trimming cut 5 bases from V and 2 bases from J; bases unmatched to any gene: 3. Repertoires were generated with immunoSEQ multiplex PCR, while TCRdb's copy carries only in-frame clones and drops some. Of approximately 270,000 clones detected, around nine tenths appear once; the ten largest clones hold under 2.5%. The V call is TRBV5-4, the J call TRBJ2-7, with 8 nucleotides matching TRBD1. The TCR was taken from a middle-aged man with acute or convalescent COVID-19. The sequenced material came from peripheral blood. CDR3 in DNA: TGTGCCAGCAGAACACAGGGGGCCTACGAGCAGTACTTC. This codes for CASRTQGAYEQYF.